This entry lists 8 T cell receptor beta chains sequenced from one sample in a study of CD8 T cells in Susac syndrome. The RNA input was roughly 0.45 to 1 ug, and it was reverse transcribed with random hexamers. TCRdb ran MiXCR on the immunoSEQ multiplex PCR reads and lists one entry per CDR3 protein. Of roughly 190,000 distinct CDR3 sequences detected, about 91% appear once; the ten largest clones hold about 0.1%. Sequencing was done on a sample of CD4+ T cells from PBMCs. The receptors were gathered from a human donor with Susac syndrome.

The chain employs TRBV10-2 and TRBJ1-2; D gene unclear. The CDR3 covers 13 residues. Trimming stripped 6 bases from V and 3 bases from J, with 11 bases between. Germline assignment: CDR1 WSHSY and CDR2 SAAADI. The CDR3 DNA sequence: TGCGCCAGCAGCTCCGTGGCAGACTATGGCTACACCTTC. Encoded protein: CASSSVADYGYTF.

This rearrangement joins TRBV5-1 to TRBJ1-1; 7 positions match TRBD1. The CDR3 contains 14 residues. CDR1 and CDR2 from the germline V gene are SGHRS and YFSETQ. With V trimmed by 4 bases and J by 6 bases, 9 bases remained unmatched. This chain's CDR3 is CASSPGDRTSEAFF. The CDR3 bases are TGCGCCAGCAGCCCTGGGGACAGAACCTCTGAAGCTTTCTTT.

The V call is TRBV19, the J call TRBJ1-3; no clear D. CDR3 length: 16 residues. CDR1 is LNHDA, CDR2 SQIVND, per germline (reference sequence). Trimming removed 7 bases at V and 0 bases at J, with 16 bases between. Written as DNA, the CDR3 is TGTGCCAGTACCGATGCGTGGGCGAACTCTGGAAACACCATATATTTT. This encodes CASTDAWANSGNTIYF.

J is TRBJ1-5 and V is TRBV20-1; 7 bases are a match to TRBD1. The J segment lost 7 bases and the V segment lost 6 bases, leaving 9 bases of the junction unmatched. The CDR3 totals 13 residues. CDR1 is DFQATT, CDR2 SNEGSKA, per germline (reference sequence). CDR3: CSAKLQGRQPQHF. CDR3 bases: TGCAGTGCGAAATTACAGGGGAGGCAGCCCCAGCATTTT.

The chain is built from TRBV3-1 and TRBJ1-5; maybe TRBD1 (6 bases). CDR1 LGHDT and CDR2 YNNKEL come from the germline V gene (reference sequence). CDR3 size: 15 residues. V shed 8 bases and J shed 3 bases, with 17 bases lying between them. CDR3 in amino acids: CASGIQGLNNQPQHF. The CDR3 bases are TGTGCCAGCGGAATACAGGGTTTGAACAATCAGCCCCAGCATTTT.

The chain recombines TRBV11-2 with TRBJ2-7, with TRBD1 matching 9 bases. The CDR3 contains 16 residues. After removal of 5 bases from V and 2 bases from J, the junction contained 10 bases not matched to a gene. The germline V gene encodes CDR1 SGHAT and CDR2 FQNNGV. This CDR3 is CASSRTTGGRTYEQYF. CDR3 nucleotides: TGTGCCAGCAGCCGGACTACAGGGGGCAGGACCTACGAGCAGTACTTC.

This chain joins TRBV5-6 and TRBJ1-1; 7 bases match TRBD1. The CDR3 is 15 amino acids. Germline-derived CDR1 and CDR2 are SGHDT and YYEEEE. V lost 4 bases and J lost 0; bases outside the gene matches: 6. In DNA, the CDR3 is TGTGCCAGCAGCCCCCGGACAGGCGTGAACACTGAAGCTTTCTTT. Amino acid sequence: CASSPRTGVNTEAFF.

Here the CDR3 reads CSAPEPGTSGETQYF. CDR3 in DNA: TGCAGTGCCCCTGAGCCCGGGACTAGCGGTGAGACCCAGTACTTC. V gene TRBV20-1 combines with J gene TRBJ2-5; 11 bases fit TRBD2. This CDR3 has 15 residues. Germline trimming cut 6 bases from V and 5 bases from J; bases unmatched to any gene: 11. Germline V gives CDR1 DFQATT, CDR2 SNEGSKA (reference sequence).